The clone carrying this T cell receptor (beta chain) has only a few counts. The sample is drawn from a study of blood T cell repertoires in COVID-19. Original analysis: From reference gene primer amplification, estimates of nucleated cell counts were derived. Using immunoSEQ multiplex PCR, the repertoire was profiled, and TCRdb retains in-frame clones only, with some absent. That table gives V, J and clone size, and the DNA gave D and trimming. The sample has around 190,000 clones; 80% to 85% are singletons. Categorization into cohorts depended on clinical history that participants reported. Sample: PBMCs or T cells enriched from blood (not recorded which). This clonotype was obtained from a woman aged 25-40 years who had been exposed to COVID-19.

The CDR3 spells CASSFTRGQGNSPLHF. The CDR3 coding sequence is TGTGCCAGCAGCTTCACACGGGGACAGGGTAATTCACCCCTCCACTTT. This sequence joins TRBV4-2 and TRBJ1-6; 9 bases fit TRBD1. CDR1 and CDR2 (germline): LGHNA, YNFKEQ. The CDR3 is made up of 16 amino acids. V trimming: 5 bases; J trimming: 6 bases; junction bases outside the gene matches: 8.